This TCR beta chain originates from a study of blood T cell repertoires in COVID-19. Across the whole study: Samples of COVID-19 (acute and convalescent) were obtained from the United States, Italy and Spain.

In the source study's methods: Estimation of nucleated cell counts relied on the amplification of reference gene primers. The table came from immunoSEQ multiplex PCR; TCRdb's copy has only in-frame clones and leaves some out. V, J and clone size derive from that table, while D and trimming were established from the DNA sequence. This sample has roughly 200,000 clones, with approximately 85% found just once. This CDR3 spans 11 amino acids. Germline V CDR1 and CDR2: SGHAT, FQNNGV. Trimming removed 5 bases at V and 9 bases at J, with 8 bases between. The chain couples TRBV11-2 to TRBJ2-1; no clear D. Sequenced sample: peripheral blood. This sequence was found in a man aged 55 to 70 with acute or convalescent COVID-19. CDR3 nucleotides: TGTGCCAGCAGCCCTAGAGGTGAGCAGTTCTTC. It specifies CASSPRGEQFF.